This T cell receptor (beta chain) was captured in a study of cytomegalovirus exposure and HLA in healthy donors. On this clone: The antigen remains unidentified.

The CDR3 is 16 amino acids. V shed 3 bases, J shed 3 bases, and the junction held 9 bases outside the gene matches. Germline-derived CDR1 and CDR2 are SGHRS and YFSETQ. Primers for the PCR totalled 60 Vbeta and 13 Jbeta. The method was immunoSEQ multiplex PCR; TCRdb's version includes in-frame clones alone and lacks a portion of them. The sample records roughly 170,000 clones, roughly 78% being singletons. Healthy bone marrow donors made up the cohort. Whole-study findings and limits: A highly shared variant cluster was judged a likely technical artifact.

The material sequenced was PBMCs. This TCR came from a boy between 5 and 17 years old in good health and CMV-seronegative. This chain uses TRBV5-1 with TRBJ1-2; 9 nucleotides line up with TRBD1. In DNA, the CDR3 is TGCGCCAGCAGCTGGTTCCGGGACAGGGAGGACTATGGCTACACCTTC. It is translated as CASSWFRDREDYGYTF.